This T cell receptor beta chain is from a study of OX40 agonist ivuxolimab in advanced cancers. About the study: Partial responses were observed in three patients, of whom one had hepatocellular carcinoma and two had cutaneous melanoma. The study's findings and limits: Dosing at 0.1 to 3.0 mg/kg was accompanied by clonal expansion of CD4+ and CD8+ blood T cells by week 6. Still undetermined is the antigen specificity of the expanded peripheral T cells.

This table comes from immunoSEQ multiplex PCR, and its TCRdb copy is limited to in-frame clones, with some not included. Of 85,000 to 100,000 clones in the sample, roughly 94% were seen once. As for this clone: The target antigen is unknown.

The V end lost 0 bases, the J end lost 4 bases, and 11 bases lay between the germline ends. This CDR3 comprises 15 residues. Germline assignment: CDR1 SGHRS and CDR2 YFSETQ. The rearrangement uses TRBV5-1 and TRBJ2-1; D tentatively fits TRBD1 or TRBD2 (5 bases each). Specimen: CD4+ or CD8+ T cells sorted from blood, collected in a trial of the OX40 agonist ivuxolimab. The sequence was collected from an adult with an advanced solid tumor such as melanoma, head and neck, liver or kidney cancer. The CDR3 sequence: CASSLVGTSYNEQFF. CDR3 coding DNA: TGCGCCAGCAGCTTGGTCGGGACCTCTTACAATGAGCAGTTCTTC.